These 29 T cell receptor beta chains originate from one sample sequenced in a study of T cell responses to AZD1222 COVID-19 vaccine. The protocol was immunoSEQ multiplex PCR, while the TCRdb copy is restricted to in-frame clones and leaves out a portion. The profile covers roughly 120,000 clones, with about 87% appearing a single time and 8.4% taken by the ten largest. This material consisted of peripheral blood, taken on day 0 of AZD1222 vaccination. These receptors all stem from an adult in good health.

The rearrangement joins TRBV2 to TRBJ2-2; D remains ambiguous. Deletions cut 6 bases from V and 8 bases from J, with 13 bases between. The CDR3 contains 13 residues. From germline, CDR1 is SNHLY and CDR2 FYNNEI. CDR3 amino acids: CASSADLSGELFF. CDR3 in DNA: TGTGCCAGCAGCGCGGACCTGTCAGGGGAGCTGTTTTTT.

The chain is built from TRBV24-1 and TRBJ2-3; D is possibly TRBD2 (5 bases). The V and J ends lost 3 bases and 7 bases respectively, with 16 bases between them. The CDR3 totals 15 residues. CDR1 is KGHDR and CDR2 is SFDVKD in the germline V gene. The CDR3 DNA follows: TGTGCCACCAGTGATGCCAGCGGTGCCTTTTATACGCAGTATTTT. Protein: CATSDASGAFYTQYF.

This clone was seen only a few times. This chain connects TRBV19 to TRBJ2-5; 10 bases align to TRBD2. V dropped 8 bases and J dropped 5; count of bases not matched to a gene: 8. Germline V CDR1 and CDR2: LNHDA, SQIVND (reference sequence). The CDR3 covers 14 residues. The CDR3, as DNA: TGTGCCAGTTCCCATGGACTAGCGGAGGAGACCCAGTACTTC. Translating it yields CASSHGLAEETQYF.

The chain has TRBV3-1 (or the pseudogene TRBV3-2) and TRBJ1-3; 7 bases map to TRBD1. Germline CDR1 LGHDT, CDR2 YNNKEL (reference sequence). V was pared by 4 bases and J by 4 bases, with 4 bases of the junction left unmatched. This CDR3 is built from 14 residues. The CDR3 DNA follows: TGTGCCAGCAGCCCGACAGGGAGGGGAAACACCATATATTTT. Its translation is CASSPTGRGNTIYF.

The gene calls are TRBV5-8 and TRBJ2-7; D is perhaps TRBD2 (6 bases). Germline CDR1 SGHTS, CDR2 YDEGEE. The CDR3 is 15 amino acids. With 1 base removed from V and 4 bases from J, the gap between germline ends came to 15 bases. The CDR3 here is CASSLKGGVGYEQYF. In DNA form, the CDR3 reads TGTGCCAGCAGCTTGAAGGGAGGCGTTGGTTACGAGCAGTACTTC.

The CDR3 loop is CASSLVEAGGPDEQFF. The CDR3 DNA follows: TGTGCCAGCAGCTTAGTCGAAGCGGGAGGGCCGGATGAGCAGTTCTTC. V and J are TRBV11-2 and TRBJ2-1; TRBD2 aligns across 10 bases. This CDR3 region has 16 residues. V shed 1 base and J 8 bases; nucleotides not matched to a gene: 8. CDR1 is SGHAT and CDR2 is FQNNGV in the germline V gene.

The chain carries TRBV6-6 and TRBJ1-4; 8 nucleotides line up with TRBD1. This CDR3 comprises 14 residues. V gave up 4 bases and J gave up 8 bases; unmatched junction bases: 6. Germline CDR1 MNHNY, CDR2 SVGAGI (reference sequence). This CDR3 is CASSSRQGSEKLFF. CDR3 bases: TGTGCCAGCAGTTCACGACAGGGGAGCGAAAAACTGTTTTTT.

The genes are TRBV19 and TRBJ1-1; D remains unclear. Deletions cut 2 bases from V and 5 bases from J, with 9 bases between. This CDR3 comprises 13 residues. Germline loops: CDR1 LNHDA, CDR2 SQIVND (reference sequence). CDR3 amino acids: CASSIRGRTEAFF. The CDR3, as DNA: TGTGCCAGTAGTATAAGAGGGCGGACTGAAGCTTTCTTT.

This clone was counted a few times. The chain couples TRBV2 to TRBJ2-5; D is unclear. The CDR3 sequence is 12 residues long. Trimming cost V 4 bases and J 4 bases, with 7 bases left between them. The V gene's germline CDR1 is SNHLY and CDR2 FYNNEI. The DNA of the CDR3 is TGTGCCAGCAGTGGGAATCGAGAGACCCAGTACTTC. It codes for CASSGNRETQYF.

This clone was observed once. This chain links TRBV4-2 with TRBJ2-1, with D tentatively TRBD2 (6 bases). The germline V gene has CDR1 LGHNA and CDR2 YNFKEQ. The CDR3 has 16 amino acids. Trimming left V 0 bases short and J 5 bases short, with 14 bases between. CDR3 nucleotides: TGTGCCAGCAGCCAAGAGGCGGGGTTGGTACACAATGAGCAGTTCTTC. It codes for CASSQEAGLVHNEQFF.

The CDR3 here is CASSFDRVSEAFF. The CDR3 bases are TGTGCCAGCAGCTTCGACAGGGTCTCTGAAGCTTTCTTT. The chain combines TRBV28 with TRBJ1-1, with 7 positions matching TRBD1. The CDR3 contains 13 residues. Germline V CDR1 and CDR2: MDHEN, SYDVKM. V lost 6 bases, J lost 6 bases, and 7 bases stayed unmatched.

V gene TRBV18 combines with J gene TRBJ2-1; D is possibly TRBD1 or TRBD2 (5 bases each). V lost 4 bases and J lost 0, with 10 bases in between. Germline assignment: CDR1 KGHSH and CDR2 LQKENI. The CDR3 has 15 amino acids. In nucleotides, the CDR3 is TGTGCCAGCTCACTCAACGGGGCCTCCTACAATGAGCAGTTCTTC. It yields the protein CASSLNGASYNEQFF.

This chain's CDR3 is CASSEGRTSYDEQYF. The CDR3 bases are TGTGCCAGCAGTGAAGGGCGGACTAGCTATGACGAGCAGTACTTC. The chain carries TRBV6-1 and TRBJ2-7, with 8 positions matching TRBD2. This CDR3 has 15 residues. Trimming at V came to 1 base and at J to 5 bases, leaving 7 bases not matched to a gene. Germline V lookup: CDR1 MNHNS, CDR2 SASEGT.

The chain employs TRBV5-4 and TRBJ2-3, with TRBD2 matching 7 bases. Germline V CDR1 and CDR2: SGHNT, YYREEE (reference sequence). After removal of 1 base from V and 4 bases from J, the junction contained 9 bases not matched to a gene. The CDR3 is 16 amino acids. The CDR3 sequence is CASSLFGEGSADTQYF. The CDR3 bases are TGTGCCAGCAGCTTGTTTGGGGAGGGCAGCGCAGATACGCAGTATTTT.

In its sample, this clone was seen once. This chain joins TRBV30 and TRBJ1-3; perhaps TRBD1 as D (6 bases). The CDR3 spans 14 residues. Trimming stripped 3 bases from V and 0 bases from J, with 9 bases between. The germline V gene encodes CDR1 GTSNPN and CDR2 SVGIG (reference sequence). The CDR3 spells CAWRRTVSGNTIYF. DNA of the CDR3: TGTGCCTGGAGACGGACAGTCTCTGGAAACACCATATATTTT.

Written as DNA, the CDR3 is TGTGCCAGCAGTTTATTCGGACAGGGGAAAGATACGCAGTATTTT. Its translation: CASSLFGQGKDTQYF. The chain uses TRBV27 and TRBJ2-3, with 9 nucleotides matching TRBD1. Per germline, CDR1 MNHEY and CDR2 SMNVEV (reference sequence). The V and J ends lost 1 base and 5 bases, in that order; junction bases with no gene match: 4. The CDR3 loop spans 15 amino acids.

The chain uses TRBV6-5 and TRBJ2-1, with 10 bases matching TRBD2. Germline V lookup: CDR1 MNHEY, CDR2 SVGAGI. J was trimmed by 3 bases and V by 2 bases; bases with no gene match: 4. CDR3 length: 16 residues. The CDR3 loop is CASSYRASGSYNEQFF. DNA for the CDR3: TGTGCCAGCAGTTACCGGGCTAGCGGGAGCTACAATGAGCAGTTCTTC.

As DNA, the CDR3 is TGCGCCAGCAGCCAAGGGAACACCCCTCCTATTGGCTACACCTTC. It codes for CASSQGNTPPIGYTF. The chain carries TRBV4-1 and TRBJ1-2; D not resolved. CDR3 length: 15 residues. The ends were cut back, 1 base at V and 7 bases at J, with 16 bases in the middle. From germline, CDR1 is MGHRA and CDR2 YSYEKL.

The V and J genes are TRBV3-1 (or the pseudogene TRBV3-2) and TRBJ2-1; 8 bases agree with TRBD2. The germline V gene has CDR1 LGHDT and CDR2 YNNKEL (reference sequence). The CDR3 totals 17 residues. After removal of 5 bases from V and 8 bases from J, the junction contained 17 bases not matched to a gene. The CDR3 spells CASSFQPGLVRVYEQFF. CDR3 coding DNA: TGTGCCAGCAGCTTCCAACCGGGACTAGTGAGGGTATATGAGCAGTTCTTC.

The chain is built from TRBV5-1 and TRBJ1-2; 8 positions agree with TRBD1. Per the germline V gene, CDR1 is SGHRS and CDR2 is YFSETQ. CDR3 size: 16 residues. Trimming removed 4 bases from V and 7 bases from J; junction bases left unmatched: 15. The CDR3 loop is CASSPAETGVPSGYTF. The CDR3 DNA reads as TGCGCCAGCAGCCCAGCCGAGACAGGGGTTCCAAGTGGCTACACCTTC.

The CDR3 protein is CASSLAGPLSSYEQYF. The CDR3 bases are TGTGCCAGCAGCTTAGCCGGGCCCCTAAGCTCCTACGAGCAGTACTTC. The chain has TRBV5-6 and TRBJ2-7, with D unclear. This CDR3 spans 16 amino acids. Germline CDR1 reads SGHDT; CDR2 reads YYEEEE. Trimming took off 2 bases at V and 0 bases at J, with 15 bases between the two ends.

The V gene is TRBV19, the J gene TRBJ2-7, with TRBD1 matching over 8 bases. This CDR3 contains 12 residues. Germline CDR1 is LNHDA and CDR2 is SQIVND (reference sequence). V shed 10 bases and J 7 bases; nucleotides not matched to a gene: 9. As DNA, the CDR3 is TGTGCCACCAAAACAGGGGGACAAGAGCAGTACTTC. This codes for CATKTGGQEQYF.

The chain links TRBV5-5 to TRBJ2-7, with TRBD1 matching over 8 bases. The V gene's germline CDR1 is SGHKS and CDR2 YYEKEE (reference sequence). The CDR3 covers 13 residues. The V gene end was trimmed by 9 bases and the J gene end by 4 bases; junction bases not matched to a gene: 9. CDR3: CATTGQGFYEQYF. Here the CDR3 DNA reads TGTGCCACCACTGGACAGGGTTTTTACGAGCAGTACTTC.

The chain joins TRBV28 to TRBJ2-6; no definite D call. The V and J ends lost 6 bases and 1 base respectively, with 10 bases between them. This CDR3 region has 15 residues. CDR1 is MDHEN and CDR2 is SYDVKM in the germline V gene. The CDR3, as DNA: TGTGCCAGCAGCATTTTATTGTCTGGGGCCAACGTCCTGACTTTC. It translates to CASSILLSGANVLTF.

The V and J genes are TRBV12-3 or TRBV12-4 and TRBJ1-1; D gene uncertain. CDR3 length: 13 residues. The V end lost 5 bases, the J end lost 1 base, and 8 bases lay between the germline ends. CDR3 bases: TGTGCCAGCAGTCCGACACAGAACACTGAAGCTTTCTTT. This sequence encodes CASSPTQNTEAFF.

The J gene is TRBJ1-6, the V gene TRBV5-6; D ambiguous. Germline V gives CDR1 SGHDT, CDR2 YYEEEE. The CDR3 consists of 17 residues. The ends were cut back, 1 base at V and 4 bases at J, with 15 bases in the middle. The DNA of the CDR3 is TGTGCCAGCAGCTTGCGTGGCCTTAGTGGGTATAATTCACCCCTCCACTTT. This translates into CASSLRGLSGYNSPLHF. Full variable domain (rest looked up from reference TRBV5-6 and TRBJ1-6): DAGVTQSPTHLIKTRGQQVTLRCSPKSGHDTVSWYQQALGQGPQFIFQYYEEEERQRGNFPDRFSGHQFPNYSSELNVNALLLGDSALYLCASSLRGLSGYNSPLHFGNGTRLTVT.

V and J are TRBV5-1 and TRBJ1-2, with a weak D call TRBD1 (6 bases). The CDR3 contains 17 residues. Germline lookup yields CDR1 SGHRS and CDR2 YFSETQ. Trimming stripped 0 bases from V and 3 bases from J, with 18 bases between. CDR3 sequence reads: CASSLEGGVTPHYGYTF. CDR3 DNA: TGCGCCAGCAGCTTGGAGGGGGGGGTAACACCCCACTATGGCTACACCTTC.

V usage is TRBV7-9 and J usage is TRBJ1-2; the D gene is possibly TRBD1 (5 bases). This CDR3 comprises 14 residues. V was shortened by 4 bases and J by 8 bases, with 17 bases between the two germline ends. Germline CDR1 reads SEHNR; CDR2 reads FQNEAQ (reference sequence). The CDR3 DNA follows: TGTGCCAGCAGCTCCCGGACAAACTCGCCGGGCTACACCTTC. It encodes CASSSRTNSPGYTF.

The chain employs TRBV11-2 and TRBJ2-1, with 10 bases identical to TRBD2. After removal of 5 bases from V and 5 bases from J, the junction contained 9 bases not matched to a gene. CDR1 and CDR2 from the germline V gene are SGHAT and FQNNGV. CDR3 length: 16 residues. CDR3 sequence reads: CASSELSGRTNNEQFF. CDR3 DNA: TGTGCCAGCAGCGAACTTAGCGGGAGGACCAACAATGAGCAGTTCTTC. Variable domain in full (rest from reference TRBV11-2 and TRBJ2-1): EAGVAQSPRYKIIEKRQSVAFWCNPISGHATLYWYQQILGQGPKLLIQFQNNGVVDDSQLPKDRFSAERLKGVDSTLKIQPAKLEDSAVYLCASSELSGRTNNEQFFGPGTRLTVL.